A selection of T cell receptor beta chains follows, all from one sample in a study of blood T cell repertoires in COVID-19. The repertoire was sequenced with immunoSEQ multiplex PCR; TCRdb's copy has only in-frame clones and lacks some. The table lists tens of thousands of clones, about 83% of them singletons. Sequencing was done on a sample of peripheral blood. The origin of the receptors is a man at least 80 years old with acute or convalescent COVID-19. Both conserved end residues are part of each CDR3. Each record gives: V gene, J gene, CDR3 protein.

v_gene: TRBV5-1; j_gene: TRBJ1-4; CDR3aa: CASSLGGGSPGEKLFF
v_gene: TRBV7-8; j_gene: TRBJ1-3; CDR3aa: CASSLAVGGGNTIYF
v_gene: TRBV7-2; j_gene: TRBJ2-1; CDR3aa: CASSLRLAGVNEQFF
v_gene: TRBV6-2/TRBV6-3; j_gene: TRBJ2-3; CDR3aa: CASSSPAGATTDTQYF
v_gene: TRBV27; j_gene: TRBJ1-2; CDR3aa: CASSSGTDYGYTF
v_gene: TRBV24-1; j_gene: TRBJ2-1; CDR3aa: CATSDTRQGAYNEQFF
v_gene: TRBV19; j_gene: TRBJ1-5; CDR3aa: CASSIGRGDQPQHF
v_gene: TRBV2; j_gene: TRBJ2-3; CDR3aa: CASRWTGGSTDTQYF
v_gene: TRBV19; j_gene: TRBJ2-5; CDR3aa: CASSVTGFRETQYF
v_gene: TRBV29-1; j_gene: TRBJ2-5; CDR3aa: CSTMGLAGGETQYF
v_gene: TRBV12-5; j_gene: TRBJ2-1; CDR3aa: CASGQGSSYNEQFF
v_gene: TRBV28; j_gene: TRBJ2-7; CDR3aa: CITGAGPHEQYF
v_gene: TRBV7-2; j_gene: TRBJ1-1; CDR3aa: CASSPQVNTEAFF
v_gene: TRBV30; j_gene: TRBJ1-2; CDR3aa: CAWSRGNYGYTF
v_gene: TRBV2; j_gene: TRBJ1-5; CDR3aa: CASKGTAFRQPQHF
v_gene: TRBV30; j_gene: TRBJ1-3; CDR3aa: CAWRKRGGNTIYF